This T cell receptor (beta chain) was recorded in a study of blood T cell repertoires in COVID-19. Study overall: The samples span acute and convalescent COVID-19 from the United States, Italy and Spain.

The CDR3 consists of 13 residues. V was trimmed by 2 bases and J by 7 bases, leaving 6 bases between them. As processed by the authors: Estimation of nucleated cell counts was performed using reference gene primer amplification. This table comes from immunoSEQ multiplex PCR, and its TCRdb copy is limited to in-frame clones, with some not included. Clonal size and the V and J genes are those of that table, whereas D and trimming came from the DNA. This table has about 140,000 clones, roughly 84% appearing once. Sample: PBMCs or T cells enriched from blood (not recorded which). The sequence was obtained from a man between 35 and 55 years old with acute COVID-19. V usage is TRBV12-3 or TRBV12-4 and J usage is TRBJ1-6; D might be TRBD1 (6 bases). In nucleotides, the CDR3 is TGTGCCAGCAGTTTAACAGGGAATTCACCCCTCCACTTT. Protein product: CASSLTGNSPLHF.